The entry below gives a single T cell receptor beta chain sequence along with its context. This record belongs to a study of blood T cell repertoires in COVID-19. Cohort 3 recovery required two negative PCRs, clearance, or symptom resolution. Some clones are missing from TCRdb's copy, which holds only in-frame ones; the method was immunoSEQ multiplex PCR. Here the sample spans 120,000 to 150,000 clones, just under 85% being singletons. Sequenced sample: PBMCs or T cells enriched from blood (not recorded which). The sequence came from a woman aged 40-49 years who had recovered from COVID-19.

The CDR3 loop reads CASSRYRDRAAEEQFF. In DNA form, the CDR3 reads TGTGCCAGTAGTAGATACCGGGACAGGGCCGCGGAAGAGCAGTTCTTC. The rearrangement links TRBV19 to TRBJ2-1; TRBD1 aligns across 9 bases. Germline CDR1 reads LNHDA; CDR2 reads SQIVND (reference sequence). CDR3 size: 16 residues. Germline trimming cut 4 bases from V and 10 bases from J; bases unmatched to any gene: 14.